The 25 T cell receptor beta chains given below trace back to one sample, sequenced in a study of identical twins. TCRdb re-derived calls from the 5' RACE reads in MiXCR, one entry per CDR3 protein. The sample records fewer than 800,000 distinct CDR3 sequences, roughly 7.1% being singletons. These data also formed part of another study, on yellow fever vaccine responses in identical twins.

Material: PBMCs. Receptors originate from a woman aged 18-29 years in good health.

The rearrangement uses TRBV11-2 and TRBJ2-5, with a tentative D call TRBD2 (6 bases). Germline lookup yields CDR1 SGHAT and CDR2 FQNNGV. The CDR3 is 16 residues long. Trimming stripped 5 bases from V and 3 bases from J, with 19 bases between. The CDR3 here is CASSPARRDFEETQYF. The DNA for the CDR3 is TGTGCCAGCAGCCCCGCCCGTAGGGACTTTGAAGAGACCCAGTACTTC.

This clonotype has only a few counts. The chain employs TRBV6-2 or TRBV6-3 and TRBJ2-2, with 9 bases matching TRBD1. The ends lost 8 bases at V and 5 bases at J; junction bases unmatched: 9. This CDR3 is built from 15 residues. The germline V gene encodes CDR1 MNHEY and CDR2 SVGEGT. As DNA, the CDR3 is TGTGCCAGCTTGAAAAGGGACAGGGTTACCGGGGAGCTGTTTTTT. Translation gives CASLKRDRVTGELFF.

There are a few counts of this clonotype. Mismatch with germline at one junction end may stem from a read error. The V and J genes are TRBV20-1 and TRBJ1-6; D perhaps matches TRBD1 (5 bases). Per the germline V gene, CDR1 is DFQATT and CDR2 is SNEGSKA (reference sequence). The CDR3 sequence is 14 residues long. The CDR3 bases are TGCAGTGCCCGAGTGGGGCCTGAGAATTCACCCCTCCATTTT. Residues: CSARVGPENSPLHF.

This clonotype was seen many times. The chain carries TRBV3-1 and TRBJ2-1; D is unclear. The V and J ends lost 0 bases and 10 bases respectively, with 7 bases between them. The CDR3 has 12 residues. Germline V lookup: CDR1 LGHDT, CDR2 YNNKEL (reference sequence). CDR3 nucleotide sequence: TGTGCCAGCAGCCAAGATACAGAGGAGCAGTTCTTC. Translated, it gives CASSQDTEEQFF.

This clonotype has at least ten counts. CDR3 amino acids: CASSLRLGEGLYF. As DNA, the CDR3 is TGTGCCAGCAGCTTACGCTTAGGGGAAGGTTTGTACTTC. The rearrangement links TRBV11-1 to TRBJ2-4, with D possibly matching TRBD1 (5 bases). The germline V gene encodes CDR1 SGHAT and CDR2 FQDESV (reference sequence). The CDR3 loop spans 13 amino acids. Trimming removed 2 bases from V and 15 bases from J, with 17 bases in between.

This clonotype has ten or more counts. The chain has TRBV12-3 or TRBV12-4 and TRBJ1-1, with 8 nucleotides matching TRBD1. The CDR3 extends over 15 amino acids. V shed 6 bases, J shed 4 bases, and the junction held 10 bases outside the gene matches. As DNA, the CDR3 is TGTGCCAGCAGCCCTGGACAGGGTATGATCACTGAAGCTTTCTTT. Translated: CASSPGQGMITEAFF.

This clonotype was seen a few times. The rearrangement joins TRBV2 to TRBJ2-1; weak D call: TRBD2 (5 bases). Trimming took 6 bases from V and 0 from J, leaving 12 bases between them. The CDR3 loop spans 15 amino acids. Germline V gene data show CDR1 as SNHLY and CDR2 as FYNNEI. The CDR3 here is CASRSLGNSYNEQFF. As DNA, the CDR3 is TGTGCCAGCAGATCACTAGGAAACTCCTACAATGAGCAGTTCTTC.

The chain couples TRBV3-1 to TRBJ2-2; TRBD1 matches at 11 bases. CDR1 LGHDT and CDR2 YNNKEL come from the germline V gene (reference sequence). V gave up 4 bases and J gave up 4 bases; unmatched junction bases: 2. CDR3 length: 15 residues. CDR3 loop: CASSRDRGGTGELFF. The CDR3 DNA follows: TGTGCCAGCAGCCGGGACAGGGGGGGCACCGGGGAGCTGTTTTTT.

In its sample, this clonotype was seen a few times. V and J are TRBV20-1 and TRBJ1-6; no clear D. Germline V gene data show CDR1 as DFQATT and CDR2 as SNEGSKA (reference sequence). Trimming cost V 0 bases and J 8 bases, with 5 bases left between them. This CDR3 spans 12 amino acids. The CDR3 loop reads CSARDPDSPLHF. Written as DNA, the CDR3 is TGCAGTGCTAGAGATCCCGATTCACCCCTCCACTTT.

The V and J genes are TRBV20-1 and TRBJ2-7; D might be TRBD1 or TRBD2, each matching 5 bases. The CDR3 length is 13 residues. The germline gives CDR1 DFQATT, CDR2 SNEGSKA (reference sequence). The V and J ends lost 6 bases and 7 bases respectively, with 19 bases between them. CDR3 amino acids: CSARHGAPGEQYF. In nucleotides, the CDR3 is TGCAGTGCGAGGCACGGGGCCCCGGGGGAGCAGTACTTC.

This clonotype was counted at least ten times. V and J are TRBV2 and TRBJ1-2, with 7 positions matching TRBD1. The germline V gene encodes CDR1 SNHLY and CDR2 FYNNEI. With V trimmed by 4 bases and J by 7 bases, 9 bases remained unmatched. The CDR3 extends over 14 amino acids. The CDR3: CASSAATGSLGYTF. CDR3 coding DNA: TGTGCCAGCAGTGCCGCGACAGGGTCCCTTGGCTACACCTTC.

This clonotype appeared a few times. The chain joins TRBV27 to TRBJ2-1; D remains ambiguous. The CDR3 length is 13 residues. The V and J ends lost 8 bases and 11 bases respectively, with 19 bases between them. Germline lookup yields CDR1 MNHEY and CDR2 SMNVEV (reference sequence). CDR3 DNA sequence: TGTGCCAGCGGCCTGGAATGGTGGTACAAGCAGTTCTTC. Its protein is CASGLEWWYKQFF.

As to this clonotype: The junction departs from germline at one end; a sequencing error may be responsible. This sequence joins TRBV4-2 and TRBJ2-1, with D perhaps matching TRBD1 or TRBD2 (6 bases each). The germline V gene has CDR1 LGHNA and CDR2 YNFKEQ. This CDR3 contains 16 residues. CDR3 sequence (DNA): TGTGCCAGCAGCCAAGATCAAGGGGGGAATTACAATGAGCGGTTCTTC. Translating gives CASSQDQGGNYNERFF.

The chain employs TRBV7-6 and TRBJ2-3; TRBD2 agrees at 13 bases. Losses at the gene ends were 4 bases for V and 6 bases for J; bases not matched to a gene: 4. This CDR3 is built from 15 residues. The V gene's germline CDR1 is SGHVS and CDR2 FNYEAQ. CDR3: CASSSTSGGFDTQYF. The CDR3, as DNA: TGTGCCAGCAGCTCGACTAGCGGGGGGTTTGATACGCAGTATTTT.

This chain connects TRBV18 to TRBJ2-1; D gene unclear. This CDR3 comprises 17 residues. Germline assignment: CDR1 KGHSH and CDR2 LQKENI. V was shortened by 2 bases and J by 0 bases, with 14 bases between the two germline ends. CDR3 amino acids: CASSPFGPSSSYNEQFF. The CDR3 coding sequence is TGTGCCAGCTCACCATTCGGACCATCGAGCTCCTACAATGAGCAGTTCTTC.

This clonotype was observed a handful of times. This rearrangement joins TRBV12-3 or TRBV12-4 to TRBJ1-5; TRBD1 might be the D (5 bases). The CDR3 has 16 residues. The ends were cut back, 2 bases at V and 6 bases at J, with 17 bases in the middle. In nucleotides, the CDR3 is TGTGCCAGCAGTTTAACCGGGTCCAGGGCCGGTCAGCCCCAGCATTTT. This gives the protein CASSLTGSRAGQPQHF.

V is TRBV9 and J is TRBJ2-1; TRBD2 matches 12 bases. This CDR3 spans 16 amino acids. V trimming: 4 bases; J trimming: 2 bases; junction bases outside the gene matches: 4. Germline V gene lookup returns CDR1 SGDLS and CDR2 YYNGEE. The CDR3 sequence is CASSILAGGPYNEQFF. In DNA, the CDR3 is TGTGCCAGCAGCATTCTAGCGGGAGGGCCCTACAATGAGCAGTTCTTC.

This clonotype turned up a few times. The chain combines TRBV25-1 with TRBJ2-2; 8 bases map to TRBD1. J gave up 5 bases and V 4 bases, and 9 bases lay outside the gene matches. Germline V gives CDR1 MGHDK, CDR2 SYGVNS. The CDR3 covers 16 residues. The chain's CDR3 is CASSGVRGRGTGELFF. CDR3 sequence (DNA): TGTGCCAGCAGTGGGGTCAGGGGGCGAGGGACCGGGGAGCTGTTTTTT.

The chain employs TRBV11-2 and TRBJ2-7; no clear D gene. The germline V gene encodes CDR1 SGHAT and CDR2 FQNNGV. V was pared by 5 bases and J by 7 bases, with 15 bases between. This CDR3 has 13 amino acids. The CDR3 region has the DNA TGTGCCAGCAGCCGTGACGGAACCGGTGAGCAGTACGTC. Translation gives CASSRDGTGEQYV.

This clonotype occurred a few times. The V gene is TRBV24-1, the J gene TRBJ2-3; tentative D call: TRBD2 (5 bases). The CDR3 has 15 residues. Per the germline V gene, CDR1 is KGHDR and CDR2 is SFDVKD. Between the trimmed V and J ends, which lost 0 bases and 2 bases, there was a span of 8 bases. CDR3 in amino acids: CATSDLGRDTDTQYF. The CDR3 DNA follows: TGTGCCACCAGTGATTTGGGCCGGGACACAGATACGCAGTATTTT.

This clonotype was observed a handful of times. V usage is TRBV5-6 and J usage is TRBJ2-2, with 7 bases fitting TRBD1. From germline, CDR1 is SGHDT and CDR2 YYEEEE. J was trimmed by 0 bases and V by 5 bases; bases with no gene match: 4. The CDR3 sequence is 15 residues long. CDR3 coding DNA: TGTGCCAGCAGGCAACAGGGGCCGAACACCGGGGAGCTGTTTTTT. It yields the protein CASRQQGPNTGELFF.

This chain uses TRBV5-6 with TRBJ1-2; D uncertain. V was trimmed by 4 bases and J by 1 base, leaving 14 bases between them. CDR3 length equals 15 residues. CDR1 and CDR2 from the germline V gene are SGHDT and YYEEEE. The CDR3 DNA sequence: TGTGCCAGCAGCCTACTCAGATCCAATAACTATGGCTACACCTTC. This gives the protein CASSLLRSNNYGYTF.

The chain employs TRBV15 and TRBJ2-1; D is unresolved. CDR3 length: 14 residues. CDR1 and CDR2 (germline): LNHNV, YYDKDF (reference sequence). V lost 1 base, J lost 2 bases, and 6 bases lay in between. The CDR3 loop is CATSRAGTYNEQFF. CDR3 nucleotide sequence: TGTGCCACCAGCAGAGCGGGTACCTACAATGAGCAGTTCTTC.

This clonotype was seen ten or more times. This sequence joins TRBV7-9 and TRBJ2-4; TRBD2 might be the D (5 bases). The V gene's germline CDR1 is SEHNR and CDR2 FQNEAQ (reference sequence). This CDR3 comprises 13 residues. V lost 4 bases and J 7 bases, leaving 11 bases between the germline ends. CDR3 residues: CASSWEPGNIQYF. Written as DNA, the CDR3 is TGTGCCAGCAGCTGGGAGCCCGGTAACATTCAGTACTTC. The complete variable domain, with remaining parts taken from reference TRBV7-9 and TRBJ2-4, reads DTGVSQNPRHKITKRGQNVTFRCDPISEHNRLYWYRQTLGQGPEFLTYFQNEAQLEKSRLLSDRFSAERPKGSFSTLEIQRTEQGDSAMYLCASSWEPGNIQYFGAGTRLSVL.

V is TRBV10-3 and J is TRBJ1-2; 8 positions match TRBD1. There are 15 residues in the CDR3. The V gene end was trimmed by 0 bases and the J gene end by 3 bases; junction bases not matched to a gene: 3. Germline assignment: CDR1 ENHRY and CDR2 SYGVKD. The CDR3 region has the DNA TGTGCCATCAGTGAGTCGCGGACAGGGTACTATGGCTACACCTTC. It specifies CAISESRTGYYGYTF.